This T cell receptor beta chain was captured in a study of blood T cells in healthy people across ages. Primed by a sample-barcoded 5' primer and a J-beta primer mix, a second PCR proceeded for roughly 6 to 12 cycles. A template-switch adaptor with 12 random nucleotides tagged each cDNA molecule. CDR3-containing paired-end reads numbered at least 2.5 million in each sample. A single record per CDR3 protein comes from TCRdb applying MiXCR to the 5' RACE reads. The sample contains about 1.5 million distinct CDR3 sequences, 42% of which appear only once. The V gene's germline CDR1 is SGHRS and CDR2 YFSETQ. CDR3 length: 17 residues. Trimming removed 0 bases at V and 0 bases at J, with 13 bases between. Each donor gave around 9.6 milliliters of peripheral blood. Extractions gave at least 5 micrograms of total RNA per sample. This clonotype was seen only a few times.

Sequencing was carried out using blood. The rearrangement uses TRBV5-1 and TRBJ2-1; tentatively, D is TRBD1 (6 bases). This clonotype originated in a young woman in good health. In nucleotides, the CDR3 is TGCGCCAGCAGCTTGGAAGAGACAGGCAACTCCTACAATGAGCAGTTCTTC. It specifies CASSLEETGNSYNEQFF.